What follows are 4 T cell receptor beta chains derived from one specimen sequenced in a study of cytomegalovirus exposure and HLA in healthy donors. With 60 Vbeta and 13 Jbeta primers, the PCR was carried out. The table came from immunoSEQ multiplex PCR; TCRdb's copy has only in-frame clones and leaves some out. The data contain roughly 200,000 clones, about 77% of them singletons. Sequencing was carried out using PBMCs. The receptor set was obtained from a female donor in good health and CMV-seronegative.

The chain is built from TRBV6-1 and TRBJ2-3, with 9 bases matching TRBD1. CDR3 length: 11 amino acids. CDR1 is MNHNS and CDR2 is SASEGT in the germline V gene. V trimming: 4 bases; J trimming: 13 bases; junction bases outside the gene matches: 3. CDR3 loop: CASSGGQGKYF. For the CDR3, the DNA is TGTGCCAGCAGTGGTGGACAGGGGAAGTATTTT.

V is TRBV5-6 and J is TRBJ2-5; tentatively, D is TRBD2 (6 bases). Germline loops: CDR1 SGHDT, CDR2 YYEEEE. CDR3 length equals 14 residues. Between the trimmed V and J ends, which lost 0 bases and 5 bases, there was a span of 11 bases. The CDR3 DNA sequence: TGTGCCAGCAGCTTGGGAGGCGGGGTGGAGACCCAGTACTTC. The encoded protein is CASSLGGGVETQYF.

The gene calls are TRBV5-4 and TRBJ2-3; 9 nucleotides match TRBD2. This CDR3 is built from 16 residues. Germline V lookup: CDR1 SGHNT, CDR2 YYREEE (reference sequence). V lost 4 bases to trimming and J lost 2 bases; unmatched junction nucleotides: 8. Here the CDR3 DNA reads TGTGCCAGCAGCCCGCAGGGACTAGCTTACACAGATACGCAGTATTTT. Encoded protein: CASSPQGLAYTDTQYF.

The chain joins TRBV14 to TRBJ1-2; 7 bases align to TRBD1. The CDR3 has 13 residues. Per the germline V gene, CDR1 is SGHDN and CDR2 is FVKESK. The trim removed 5 bases at V and 7 bases at J, leaving 7 bases unmatched. The DNA for the CDR3 is TGTGCCAGCAGCTCCGGGACAGACTCTGGCTACACCTTC. Protein sequence: CASSSGTDSGYTF.